This entry concerns a single TCR beta chain. Its antigen is currently unknown. These data belong to a study of T cell repertoires in ileal Crohn's disease. The repertoire was sequenced with immunoSEQ multiplex PCR; TCRdb's copy has only in-frame clones and lacks some. The data show a few thousand clones, with roughly 90% seen just once and around 0.8% held by the top ten. Germline CDR1 is SGHDN and CDR2 is FVKESK. Trimming removed 2 bases at V and 8 bases at J, with 12 bases between. The CDR3 loop spans 13 amino acids. Regarding the study as a whole: Clonal expansions were more frequent in active smokers than non-smokers at surgery.

Lamina propria lymphocytes from surgical specimens were isolated on a density gradient before sorting. The specimen sequenced was CD4+ T cells from ileum. The gene calls are TRBV14 and TRBJ1-2; D is unclear. The receptor comes from an adult with Crohn's disease. Some clones in this sample may be carry-over from other donors' samples. CDR3 nucleotide sequence: TGTGCCAGCAGCCAAAACCCGGAGCGGGGCTACACCTTC. As protein: CASSQNPERGYTF.